The 21 T cell receptor beta chains below come from one sample, sequenced in a study of CD8 T cells in seronegative destructive rheumatoid arthritis (TCRdb year 2020). Library construction relied on the immunoSEQ multiplex PCR assay. TCRdb stores this immuneACCESS table with in-frame sequences only. Part of the clones is absent; in the studies checked, under half of the shortfall reflects unresolved V genes, and no reason is known for the rest. Counted in this sample were 10,000 to 15,000 clones; roughly 80% of them appeared once. About a quarter of the sample rests with the top ten. The sequenced sample was CD8+ T cells from blood. All receptors derive from a woman aged 30-49 years with seronegative destructive rheumatoid arthritis.

Here the CDR3 reads CSVVGGNTEAFF. The CDR3 DNA sequence: TGCAGCGTCGTGGGGGGGAACACTGAAGCTTTCTTT. This chain connects TRBV29-1 to TRBJ1-1; perhaps TRBD1 as D (5 bases). CDR3 length: 12 residues. The V gene's germline CDR1 is SQVTM and CDR2 ANQGSEA. V gave up 6 bases and J gave up 1 base, with 9 bases separating them. Based on the CDR3 plus reference TRBV29-1 and TRBJ1-1, the full variable domain is SAVISQKPSRDICQRGTSLTIQCQVDSQVTMMFWYRQQPGQSLTLIATANQGSEATYESGFVIDKFPISRPNLTFSTLTVSNMSPEDSSIYLCSVVGGNTEAFFGQGTRLTVV.

The rearrangement links TRBV9 to TRBJ2-3, with D perhaps TRBD1 (5 bases). This CDR3 spans 15 amino acids. V dropped 4 bases and J dropped 1 base, with 13 bases sitting between them. CDR1 and CDR2 from the germline V gene are SGDLS and YYNGEE. DNA of the CDR3: TGTGCCAGCAGCCCCATAGGGGTGGGCACAGATACGCAGTATTTT. Translation gives CASSPIGVGTDTQYF.

The CDR3 loop is CASSILFRADQPQHF. The CDR3 DNA reads TGTGCCAGTAGTATCCTCTTTAGAGCGGATCAGCCCCAGCATTTT. The chain joins TRBV19 to TRBJ1-5; D ambiguous. Germline V gives CDR1 LNHDA, CDR2 SQIVND (reference sequence). CDR3 size: 15 residues. With 3 bases removed from V and 5 bases from J, the gap between germline ends came to 14 bases.

This clone was seen once. V and J are TRBV7-9 and TRBJ2-2, with 8 bases fitting TRBD1. The CDR3 totals 16 residues. Per germline, CDR1 SEHNR and CDR2 FQNEAQ (reference sequence). The V gene end was trimmed by 5 bases and the J gene end by 4 bases; junction bases not matched to a gene: 9. The CDR3 bases are TGTGCCAGCAGCCCTAGGGGGACAGGAGCCACCGGGGAGCTGTTTTTT. Amino acid sequence: CASSPRGTGATGELFF.

The chain has TRBV29-1 and TRBJ2-1; TRBD1 is a possible D gene (5 bases). This CDR3 has 12 amino acids. Germline CDR1 and CDR2: SQVTM and ANQGSEA. With 5 bases removed from V and 3 bases from J, the gap between germline ends came to 8 bases. CDR3 region: CSVKDNYNEQFF. The CDR3 coding sequence is TGCAGCGTTAAGGACAACTACAATGAGCAGTTCTTC.

The chain uses TRBV19 and TRBJ1-5; D ambiguous. V lost 3 bases to trimming and J lost 7 bases, with 13 bases between them. The germline gives CDR1 LNHDA, CDR2 SQIVND (reference sequence). The length of the CDR3 is 14 residues. The CDR3, as DNA: TGTGCCAGTAGTATTTCGGAGGTTAACCAGCCCCAGCATTTT. Translation gives CASSISEVNQPQHF.

This rearrangement joins TRBV5-1 to TRBJ2-3, with 8 bases that match TRBD2. Germline CDR1 is SGHRS and CDR2 is YFSETQ. The ends lost 1 base at V and 4 bases at J; junction bases unmatched: 5. This CDR3 is 15 amino acids long. The CDR3 region is CASSLNGGGADTQYF. CDR3 nucleotide sequence: TGCGCCAGCAGCTTGAACGGGGGGGGCGCAGATACGCAGTATTTT.

The sample holds one count of this clone. The CDR3 reads CASSMETATGELFF. CDR3 DNA sequence: TGTGCCAGTAGTATGGAGACAGCGACCGGGGAGCTGTTTTTT. The chain has TRBV19 and TRBJ2-2; TRBD1 is a possible D gene (5 bases). Trimming shortened V by 3 bases and J by 5 bases, and 10 bases separated the two germline ends. CDR3 size: 14 residues. Germline V gene sequence: CDR1 LNHDA, CDR2 SQIVND (reference sequence).

V and J are TRBV28 and TRBJ2-1, with no clear D. Germline V lookup: CDR1 MDHEN, CDR2 SYDVKM. V was trimmed by 6 bases and J by 9 bases, leaving 15 bases between them. The CDR3 contains 13 residues. The CDR3 sequence: CASSHTAAGEQFF. The DNA for the CDR3 is TGTGCCAGCAGCCATACAGCCGCCGGTGAGCAGTTCTTC.

This chain uses TRBV15 with TRBJ2-2, with TRBD2 matching 11 bases. Looked up from germline, CDR1 is LNHNV and CDR2 is YYDKDF (reference sequence). With 4 bases clipped from V and 5 bases from J, the junction kept 6 bases outside the gene matches. This CDR3 is 16 amino acids long. The CDR3 spells CATSKRLAGSTGELFF. Here the CDR3 DNA reads TGTGCCACCAGCAAAAGACTAGCGGGAAGTACCGGGGAGCTGTTTTTT.

The rearrangement links TRBV28 to TRBJ2-5; D is unresolved. The CDR3 is 14 amino acids. Trimming removed 1 base at V and 5 bases at J, with 11 bases between. Germline CDR1 MDHEN, CDR2 SYDVKM. This CDR3 reads CASSLYGSGETQYF. In DNA, the CDR3 is TGTGCCAGCAGTTTATATGGATCCGGGGAGACCCAGTACTTC.

V is TRBV6-5 and J is TRBJ2-2; D is uncertain. This CDR3 contains 13 residues. The V and J ends lost 2 bases and 2 bases respectively, with 3 bases between them. Germline lookup yields CDR1 MNHEY and CDR2 SVGAGI. The CDR3 coding sequence is TGTGCCAGCAGTTACAGCAACACCGGGGAGCTGTTTTTT. It encodes CASSYSNTGELFF.

The genes are TRBV28 and TRBJ1-4, with 8 bases fitting TRBD1. This CDR3 contains 15 residues. CDR1 and CDR2 from the germline V gene are MDHEN and SYDVKM. Germline trimming cut 6 bases from V and 13 bases from J; bases unmatched to any gene: 16. This chain's CDR3 is CASSAGTGLWEGLFF. DNA of the CDR3: TGTGCCAGCAGCGCAGGGACAGGACTTTGGGAAGGACTGTTTTTT.

This chain joins TRBV7-9 and TRBJ2-7, with D unclear. Germline-derived CDR1 and CDR2 are SEHNR and FQNEAQ (reference sequence). The CDR3 has 12 residues. V lost 5 bases and J lost 2, with 7 bases in between. CDR3: CASSPDTYEQYF. CDR3 DNA sequence: TGTGCCAGCAGCCCAGACACCTACGAGCAGTACTTC.

This chain joins TRBV6-6 and TRBJ1-1, with TRBD1 as a possible D gene (5 bases). CDR3 size: 14 residues. V dropped 7 bases and J dropped 0 bases, with 12 bases sitting between them. In germline, CDR1 is MNHNY, CDR2 SVGAGI (reference sequence). In DNA form, the CDR3 reads TGTGCCAGCAAGGTCGGGGGGATGAACACTGAAGCTTTCTTT. Translating gives CASKVGGMNTEAFF.

The rearrangement links TRBV7-9 to TRBJ1-3; TRBD1 agrees at 8 bases. The germline V gene has CDR1 SEHNR and CDR2 FQNEAQ (reference sequence). The ends lost 5 bases at V and 4 bases at J; junction bases unmatched: 10. This CDR3 spans 16 amino acids. The CDR3 DNA reads TGTGCCAGCAGCGACCTCGCAGGGGGCCCCGGAAACACCATATATTTT. It translates to CASSDLAGGPGNTIYF.

The gene calls are TRBV19 and TRBJ2-1, with 11 bases fitting TRBD2. Germline V gives CDR1 LNHDA, CDR2 SQIVND (reference sequence). The CDR3 loop spans 17 amino acids. J was trimmed by 5 bases and V by 1 base; bases with no gene match: 7. The CDR3 is CASSIVPTSGGNNEQFF. CDR3 sequence (DNA): TGTGCCAGTAGTATAGTGCCAACTAGCGGGGGCAACAATGAGCAGTTCTTC.

The chain uses TRBV5-1 and TRBJ2-7, with unresolved D. From germline, CDR1 is SGHRS and CDR2 YFSETQ. Trimming pared 4 bases from V and 0 bases from J, leaving 11 bases between. The CDR3 totals 14 residues. The CDR3: CASSQDPGSYEQYV. The DNA of the CDR3 is TGCGCCAGCAGCCAAGACCCAGGCTCCTACGAGCAGTACGTC.

CDR3 amino acids: CASSPLEGGGLQPQHF. The CDR3 DNA reads as TGTGCCAGCAGTCCCCTGGAGGGCGGAGGGTTGCAGCCCCAGCATTTT. The gene calls are TRBV28 and TRBJ1-5; D not certain. CDR3 size: 16 residues. V was trimmed by 5 bases and J by 7 bases, leaving 21 bases between them. The germline CDR1 and CDR2 sequences are MDHEN and SYDVKM.

This clone has a handful of counts. This chain connects TRBV2 to TRBJ2-7; D possibly corresponds to TRBD2 (6 bases). With 3 bases removed from V and 1 base from J, the gap between germline ends came to 10 bases. This CDR3 is built from 14 residues. Germline V gene lookup returns CDR1 SNHLY and CDR2 FYNNEI. CDR3 DNA: TGTGCCAGCAGTGAGATGGGACTTTCCTACGAGCAGTACGTC. Its translation is CASSEMGLSYEQYV.

The chain couples TRBV4-1 to TRBJ2-5, with D possibly TRBD1 on 5 matching bases. Germline lookup yields CDR1 MGHRA and CDR2 YSYEKL. Trimming removed 4 bases from V and 1 base from J, with 7 bases in between. The CDR3 contains 13 residues. CDR3 loop: CASSPTAQETQYF. The CDR3 bases are TGCGCCAGCAGCCCGACAGCCCAAGAGACCCAGTACTTC.